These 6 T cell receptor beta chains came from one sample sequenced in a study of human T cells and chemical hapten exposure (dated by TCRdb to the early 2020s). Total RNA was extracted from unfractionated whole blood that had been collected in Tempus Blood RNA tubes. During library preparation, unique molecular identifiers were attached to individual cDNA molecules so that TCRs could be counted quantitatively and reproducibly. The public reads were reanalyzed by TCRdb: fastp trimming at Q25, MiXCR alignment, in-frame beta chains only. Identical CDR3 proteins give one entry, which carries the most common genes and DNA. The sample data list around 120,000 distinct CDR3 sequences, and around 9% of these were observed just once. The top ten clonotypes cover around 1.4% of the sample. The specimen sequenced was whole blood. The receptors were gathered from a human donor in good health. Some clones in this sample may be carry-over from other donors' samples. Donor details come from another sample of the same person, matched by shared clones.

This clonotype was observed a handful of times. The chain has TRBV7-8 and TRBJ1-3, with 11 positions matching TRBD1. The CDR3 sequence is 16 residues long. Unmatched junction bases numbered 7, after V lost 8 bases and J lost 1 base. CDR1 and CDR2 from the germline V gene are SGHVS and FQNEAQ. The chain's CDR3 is CASSRTGGLSGNTIYF. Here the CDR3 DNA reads TGTGCCAGCTCACGGACAGGGGGCCTTTCTGGAAACACCATATATTTT.

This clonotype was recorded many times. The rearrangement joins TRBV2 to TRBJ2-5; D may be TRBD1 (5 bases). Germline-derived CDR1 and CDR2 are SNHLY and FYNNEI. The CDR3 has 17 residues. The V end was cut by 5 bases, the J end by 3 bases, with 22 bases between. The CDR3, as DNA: TGTGCCAGCAGTCTCTGGCAGGGCGGCGGTCTGGAAGAGACCCAGTACTTC. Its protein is CASSLWQGGGLEETQYF.

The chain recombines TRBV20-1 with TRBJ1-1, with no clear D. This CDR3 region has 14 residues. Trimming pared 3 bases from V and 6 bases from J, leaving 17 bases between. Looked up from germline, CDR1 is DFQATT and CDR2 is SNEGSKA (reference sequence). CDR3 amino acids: CSASVLRPGPEAFF. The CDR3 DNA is TGCAGTGCTAGTGTCCTCAGGCCAGGACCTGAAGCTTTCTTT.

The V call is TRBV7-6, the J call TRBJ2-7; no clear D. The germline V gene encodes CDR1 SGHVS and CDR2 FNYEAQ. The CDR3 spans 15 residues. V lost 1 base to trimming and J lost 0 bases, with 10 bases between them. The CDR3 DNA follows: TGTGCCAGCAGCTTAGTGGACGGAAACTCCTACGAGCAGTACTTC. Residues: CASSLVDGNSYEQYF.

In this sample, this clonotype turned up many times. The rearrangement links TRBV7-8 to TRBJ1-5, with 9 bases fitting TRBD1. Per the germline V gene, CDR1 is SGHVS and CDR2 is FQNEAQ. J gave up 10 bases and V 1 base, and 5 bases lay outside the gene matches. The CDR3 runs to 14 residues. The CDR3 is CASSLGQGVLPQHF. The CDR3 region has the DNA TGTGCCAGCAGCTTAGGACAGGGGGTACTACCCCAGCATTTT.

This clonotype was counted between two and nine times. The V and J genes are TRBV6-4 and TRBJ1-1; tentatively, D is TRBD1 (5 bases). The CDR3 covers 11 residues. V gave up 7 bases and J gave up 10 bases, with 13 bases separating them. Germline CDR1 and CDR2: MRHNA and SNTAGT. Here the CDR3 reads CASKGPGGAFF. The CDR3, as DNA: TGTGCCAGCAAAGGGCCGGGGGGAGCTTTCTTT.